The T cell receptor beta chain described here comes from a study of blood T cell repertoires in COVID-19 (dated by TCRdb to the early 2020s). For the study in its entirety: Samples covering the acute and convalescent phases of COVID-19 were provided by collaborators in the United States, Italy and Spain. The prospective study material was composed of cDNA or gDNA derived from T cells, B-cell-depleted T cells, or PBMCs. Deeply sampled blood TCRbeta repertoires from subjects exposed to, actively infected with, or recovered from COVID-19 were included in the dataset. The samples were drawn from the first 160 participants of the ongoing ImmuneRACE study and from roughly 1,300 subjects provided by 6 global collaborators. The repertoires were released in a freely available public database meant as a resource for research on the immune response to SARS-CoV-2. Nearly every sample came with metadata listing a de-identified subject ID, COVID-19 status, age in years and sex. Where available, HLA class I and class II types were obtained from metadata supplied by the sample provider rather than from assay-based typing.

TCRbeta CDR3 regions were amplified from genomic DNA using the immunoSEQ Assay, a bias-controlled multiplex PCR. The paper's data handling went like this. Within the assay, amplification of reference gene primers was used to estimate how many nucleated cells each sample contained. To quantify the absolute abundance of each unique TCRbeta CDR3 rearrangement, sequence reads were collapsed and filtered. For each sample, productive Simpson clonality was calculated by taking the square root of Simpson's diversity index across productive rearrangements. TCRdb stores this immuneACCESS table with in-frame sequences only. Part of the clones is absent; in the studies checked, under half of the shortfall reflects unresolved V genes, and no reason is known for the rest. Clonal size and the V and J genes are those of that table, whereas D and trimming came from the DNA. The sample records over 150,000 clones, about 88% of which are singletons. Roughly a sixth of the sample goes to the ten largest clones.

One collaborating source in Seattle enrolled patients during active infection and followed them longitudinally through the course of disease. Each collaborating institution followed its own protocols to collect whole blood in K2EDTA tubes. For TCRbeta analysis, collaborators shipped samples in one of three forms: frozen whole blood, isolated PBMCs, or DNA extracted from either of those sample types. In the case of this clone: This clone's antigen is unknown. There are no base qualities to consult, and no much larger clone falls within one base.

Relative to germline, V is 6 bases shorter and J is 3 bases shorter, with 10 bases between their ends. The CDR3 spans 13 residues, from the cysteine through the phenylalanine. The sequence is cut down to CDR3 DNA, 39 bases in frame from base 1. CDR1 and CDR2 were assigned from the germline V gene (reference sequence) as WNHNN and SYGVQD. The paper's findings and limits, for the study overall: How much clinical and demographic metadata was included differed by source and by participant, and the metadata was provided uncurated.

This receptor was obtained from a man aged 45-60 years with COVID-19, enrolled during active disease. What was sequenced was peripheral blood. Recombination joined TRBV10-1 with TRBJ2-3, with a weak D call of TRBD1 (6 bases match). CDR3 protein: CASSPGQTDTQYF. The nucleotides are TGCGCCAGCAGCCCGGGACAAACAGATACGCAGTATTTT.